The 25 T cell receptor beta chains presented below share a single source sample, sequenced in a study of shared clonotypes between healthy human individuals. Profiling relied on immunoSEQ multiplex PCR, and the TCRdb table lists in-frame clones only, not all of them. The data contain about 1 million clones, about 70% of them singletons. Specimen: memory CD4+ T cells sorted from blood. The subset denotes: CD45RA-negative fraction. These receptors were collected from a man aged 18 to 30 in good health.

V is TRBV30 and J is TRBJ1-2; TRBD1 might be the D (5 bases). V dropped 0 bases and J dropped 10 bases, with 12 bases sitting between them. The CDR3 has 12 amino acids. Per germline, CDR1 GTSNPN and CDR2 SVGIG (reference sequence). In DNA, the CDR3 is TGTGCCTGGAGTGTTGAGGGGCGCGTCTACACCTTC. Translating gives CAWSVEGRVYTF.

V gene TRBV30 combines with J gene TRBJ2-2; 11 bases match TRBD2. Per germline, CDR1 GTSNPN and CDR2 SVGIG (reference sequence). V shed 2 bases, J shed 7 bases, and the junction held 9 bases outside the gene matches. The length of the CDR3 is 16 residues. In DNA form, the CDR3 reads TGTGCCTGGAGTAGGACTAGCGGGTTGGGTGGCGGGGAGCTGTTTTTT. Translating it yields CAWSRTSGLGGGELFF.

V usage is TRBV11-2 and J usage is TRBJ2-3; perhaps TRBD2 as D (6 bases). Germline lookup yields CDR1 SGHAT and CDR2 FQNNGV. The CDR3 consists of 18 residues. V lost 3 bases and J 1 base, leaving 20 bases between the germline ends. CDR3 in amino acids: CASSFVGYGGIGTDTQYF. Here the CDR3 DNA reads TGTGCCAGCAGCTTCGTGGGATACGGGGGTATTGGCACAGATACGCAGTATTTT. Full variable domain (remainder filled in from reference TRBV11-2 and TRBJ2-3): EAGVAQSPRYKIIEKRQSVAFWCNPISGHATLYWYQQILGQGPKLLIQFQNNGVVDDSQLPKDRFSAERLKGVDSTLKIQPAKLEDSAVYLCASSFVGYGGIGTDTQYFGPGTRLTVL.

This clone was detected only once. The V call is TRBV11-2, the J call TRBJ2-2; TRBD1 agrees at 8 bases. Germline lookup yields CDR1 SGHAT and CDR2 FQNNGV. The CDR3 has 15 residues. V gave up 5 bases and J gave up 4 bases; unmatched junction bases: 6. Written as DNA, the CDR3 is TGTGCCAGCAGCGTCGGGACAGGAGTCACCGGGGAGCTGTTTTTT. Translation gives CASSVGTGVTGELFF. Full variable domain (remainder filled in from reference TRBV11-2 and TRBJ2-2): EAGVAQSPRYKIIEKRQSVAFWCNPISGHATLYWYQQILGQGPKLLIQFQNNGVVDDSQLPKDRFSAERLKGVDSTLKIQPAKLEDSAVYLCASSVGTGVTGELFFGEGSRLTVL.

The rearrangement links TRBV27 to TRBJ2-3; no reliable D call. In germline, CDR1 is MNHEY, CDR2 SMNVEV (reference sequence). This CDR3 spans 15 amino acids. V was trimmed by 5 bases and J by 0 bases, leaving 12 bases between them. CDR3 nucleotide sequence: TGTGCCAGCAGTACCGGATTCCCTAGCACAGATACGCAGTATTTT. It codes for CASSTGFPSTDTQYF.

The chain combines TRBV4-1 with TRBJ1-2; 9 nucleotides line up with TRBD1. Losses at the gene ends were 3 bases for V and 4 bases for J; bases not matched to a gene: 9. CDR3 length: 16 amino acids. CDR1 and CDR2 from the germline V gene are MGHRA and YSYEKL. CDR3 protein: CASSQMTGGQIYGYTF. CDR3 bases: TGCGCCAGCAGCCAGATGACAGGGGGACAGATCTATGGCTACACCTTC.

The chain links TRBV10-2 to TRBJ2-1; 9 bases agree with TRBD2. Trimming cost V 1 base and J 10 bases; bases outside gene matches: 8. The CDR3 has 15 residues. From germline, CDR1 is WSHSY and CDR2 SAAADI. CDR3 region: CASSEWRGGLGEQFF. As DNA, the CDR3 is TGCGCCAGCAGTGAGTGGCGGGGGGGGCTGGGAGAGCAGTTCTTC.

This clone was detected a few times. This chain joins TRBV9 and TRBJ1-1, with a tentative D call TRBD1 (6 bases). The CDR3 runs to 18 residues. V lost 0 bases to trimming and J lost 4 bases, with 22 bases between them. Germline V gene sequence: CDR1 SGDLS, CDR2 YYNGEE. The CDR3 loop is CASSVGLGLQGRATEAFF. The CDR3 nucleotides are TGTGCCAGCAGCGTAGGGCTGGGACTTCAGGGGCGGGCCACTGAAGCTTTCTTT.

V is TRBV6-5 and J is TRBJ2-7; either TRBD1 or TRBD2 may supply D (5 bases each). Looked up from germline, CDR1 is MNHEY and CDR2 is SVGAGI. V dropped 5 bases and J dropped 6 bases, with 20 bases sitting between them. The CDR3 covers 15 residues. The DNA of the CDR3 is TGTGCCAGCAGTCCAGGGACGTATGGAATAGGCGAGCAGTACTTC. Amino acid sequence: CASSPGTYGIGEQYF.

The chain's CDR3 is CASSDSDWRSYNEQFF. CDR3 sequence (DNA): TGTGCCAGCAGTGACTCCGACTGGCGCTCCTACAATGAGCAGTTCTTC. The chain combines TRBV2 with TRBJ2-1; D remains ambiguous. Looked up from germline, CDR1 is SNHLY and CDR2 is FYNNEI. V dropped 3 bases and J dropped 0 bases, with 12 bases sitting between them. This CDR3 has 16 residues.

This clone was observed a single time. CDR3 protein: CATGGRNQPQHF. The CDR3 coding sequence is TGTGCCACCGGGGGTCGCAATCAGCCCCAGCATTTT. The chain is built from TRBV28 and TRBJ1-5; weak D call: TRBD1 (5 bases). Germline V gene sequence: CDR1 MDHEN, CDR2 SYDVKM. This CDR3 region has 12 residues. The ends were cut back, 10 bases at V and 2 bases at J, with 9 bases in the middle.

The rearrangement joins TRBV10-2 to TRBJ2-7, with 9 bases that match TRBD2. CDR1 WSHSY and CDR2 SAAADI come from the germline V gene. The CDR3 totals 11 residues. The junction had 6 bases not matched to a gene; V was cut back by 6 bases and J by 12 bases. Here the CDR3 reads CASSSGTSPYF. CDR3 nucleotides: TGCGCCAGCAGCTCAGGGACTAGCCCGTACTTC.

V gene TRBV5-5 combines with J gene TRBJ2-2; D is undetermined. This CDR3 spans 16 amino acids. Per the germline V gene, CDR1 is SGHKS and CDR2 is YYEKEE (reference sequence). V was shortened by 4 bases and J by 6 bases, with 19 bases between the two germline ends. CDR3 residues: CASSLGSASWAGELFF. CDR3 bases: TGTGCCAGCAGCCTTGGTAGTGCGAGTTGGGCCGGGGAGCTGTTTTTT.

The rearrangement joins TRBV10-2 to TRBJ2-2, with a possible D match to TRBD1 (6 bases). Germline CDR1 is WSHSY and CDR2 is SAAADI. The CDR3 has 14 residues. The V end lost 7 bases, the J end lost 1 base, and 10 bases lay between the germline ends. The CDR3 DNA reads TGCGCCAGCACCAAAGGGGGGAACACCGGGGAGCTGTTTTTT. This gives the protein CASTKGGNTGELFF.

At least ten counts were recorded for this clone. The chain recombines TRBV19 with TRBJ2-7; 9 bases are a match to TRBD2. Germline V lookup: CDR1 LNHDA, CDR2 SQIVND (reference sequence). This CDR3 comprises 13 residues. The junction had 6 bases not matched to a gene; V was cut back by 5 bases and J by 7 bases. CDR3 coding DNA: TGTGCCAGTAGTGCTGGCGGGAGGGGAGAGCAGTACTTC. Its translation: CASSAGGRGEQYF.

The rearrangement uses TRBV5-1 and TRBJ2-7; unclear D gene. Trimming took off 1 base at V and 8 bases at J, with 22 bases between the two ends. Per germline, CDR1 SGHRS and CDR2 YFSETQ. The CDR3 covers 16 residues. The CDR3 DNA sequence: TGCGCCAGCAGCTTGCAAGATATCGGAGCCCGCCCGCAGCAGTACTTC. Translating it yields CASSLQDIGARPQQYF.

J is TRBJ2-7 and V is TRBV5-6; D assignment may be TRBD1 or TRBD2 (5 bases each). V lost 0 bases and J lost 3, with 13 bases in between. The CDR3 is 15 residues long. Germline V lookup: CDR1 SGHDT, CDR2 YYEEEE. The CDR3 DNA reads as TGTGCCAGCAGCTTGGACCGGGGCGGAAGCTACGAGCAGTACTTC. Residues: CASSLDRGGSYEQYF.

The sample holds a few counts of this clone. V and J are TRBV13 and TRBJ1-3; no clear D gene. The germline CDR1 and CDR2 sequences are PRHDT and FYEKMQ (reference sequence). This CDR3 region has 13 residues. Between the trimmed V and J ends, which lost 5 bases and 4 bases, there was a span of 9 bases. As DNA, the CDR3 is TGTGCCAGCAGCCCGACCGTAGGAAACACCATATATTTT. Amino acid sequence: CASSPTVGNTIYF.

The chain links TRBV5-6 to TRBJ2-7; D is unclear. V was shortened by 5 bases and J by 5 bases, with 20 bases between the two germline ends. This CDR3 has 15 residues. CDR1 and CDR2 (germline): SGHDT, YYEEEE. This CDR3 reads CASSPPSSFGHEQYF. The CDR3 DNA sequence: TGTGCCAGCAGTCCCCCTTCTAGTTTTGGCCACGAGCAGTACTTC.

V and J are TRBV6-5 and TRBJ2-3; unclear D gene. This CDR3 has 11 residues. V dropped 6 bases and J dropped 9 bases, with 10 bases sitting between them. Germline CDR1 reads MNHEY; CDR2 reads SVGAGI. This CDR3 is CASRVLTTQYF. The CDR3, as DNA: TGTGCCAGCAGGGTGCTAACGACGCAGTATTTT.

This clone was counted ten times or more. The CDR3 DNA reads as TGTGCCAGCAGCTGGTTGTCGGACAGAGTGAACACTGAAGCTTTCTTT. Translating it yields CASSWLSDRVNTEAFF. V usage is TRBV5-8 and J usage is TRBJ1-1; maybe TRBD1 (6 bases). The CDR3 has 16 residues. CDR1 is SGHTS, CDR2 YDEGEE, per germline. Between the trimmed V and J ends, which lost 3 bases and 0 bases, there was a span of 15 bases.

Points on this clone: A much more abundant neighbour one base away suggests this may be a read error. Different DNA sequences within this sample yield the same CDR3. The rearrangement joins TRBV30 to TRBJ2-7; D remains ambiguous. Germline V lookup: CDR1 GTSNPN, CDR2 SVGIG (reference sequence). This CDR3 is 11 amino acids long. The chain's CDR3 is CAVRSAYEQYF. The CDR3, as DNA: TGTGCTGTCAGAAGCGCCTACGAGCAGTACTTC.

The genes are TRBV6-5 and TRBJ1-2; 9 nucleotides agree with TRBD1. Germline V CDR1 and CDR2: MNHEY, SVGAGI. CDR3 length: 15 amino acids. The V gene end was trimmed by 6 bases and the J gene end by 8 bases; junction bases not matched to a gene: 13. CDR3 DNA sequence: TGTGCCAGCAGCTCCGGGACAGGGTCTACGTTGGGCTACACCTTC. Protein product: CASSSGTGSTLGYTF.

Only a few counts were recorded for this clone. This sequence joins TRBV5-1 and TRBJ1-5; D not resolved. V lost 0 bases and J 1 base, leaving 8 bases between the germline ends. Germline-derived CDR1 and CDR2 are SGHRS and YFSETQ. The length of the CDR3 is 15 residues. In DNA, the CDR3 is TGCGCCAGCAGCTTGGTGGCGGGGAGCAATCAGCCCCAGCATTTT. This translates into CASSLVAGSNQPQHF.

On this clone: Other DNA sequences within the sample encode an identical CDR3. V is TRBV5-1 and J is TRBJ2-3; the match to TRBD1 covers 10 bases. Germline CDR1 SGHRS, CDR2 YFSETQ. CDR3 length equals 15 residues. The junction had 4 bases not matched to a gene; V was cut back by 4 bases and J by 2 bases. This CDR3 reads CASSRDRGDTDTQYF. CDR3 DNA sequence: TGCGCCAGCAGCAGGGACAGGGGAGACACAGATACGCAGTATTTT.